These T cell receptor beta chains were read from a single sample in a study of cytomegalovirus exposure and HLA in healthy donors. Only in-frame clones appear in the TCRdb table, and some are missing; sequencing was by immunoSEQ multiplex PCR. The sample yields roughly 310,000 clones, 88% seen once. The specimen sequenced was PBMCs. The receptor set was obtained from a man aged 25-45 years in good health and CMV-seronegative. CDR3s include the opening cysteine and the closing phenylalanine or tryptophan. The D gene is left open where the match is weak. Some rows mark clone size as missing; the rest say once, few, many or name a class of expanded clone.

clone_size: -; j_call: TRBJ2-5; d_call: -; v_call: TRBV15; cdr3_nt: TGTGCCACCAGCAGAGATGGAGGAGTTTCGGGGGAGACCCAGTACTTC; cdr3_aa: CATSRDGGVSGETQYF
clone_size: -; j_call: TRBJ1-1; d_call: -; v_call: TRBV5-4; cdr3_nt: TGTGCCAGCAGCCTTGGAGGGAACACTGAAGCTTTCTTT; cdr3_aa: CASSLGGNTEAFF
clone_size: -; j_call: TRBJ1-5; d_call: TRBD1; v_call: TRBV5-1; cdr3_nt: TGCGCCAGCAGCTTGGCCCCCACAGGGGCCTACCAGCCCCAGCATTTT; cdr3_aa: CASSLAPTGAYQPQHF
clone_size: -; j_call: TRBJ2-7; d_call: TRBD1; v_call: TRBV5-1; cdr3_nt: TGCGCCAGCAGATTCGGACAGGGGAATTTCTACGAGCAGTACTTC; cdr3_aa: CASRFGQGNFYEQYF
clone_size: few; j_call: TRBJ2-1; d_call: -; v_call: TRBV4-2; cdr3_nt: TGTGCCAGCAGCCAAGGTAGGGCTAGCTACTACAATGAGCAGTTCTTC; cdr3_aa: CASSQGRASYYNEQFF
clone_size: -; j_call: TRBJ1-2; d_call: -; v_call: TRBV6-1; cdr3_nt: TGTGCCAGCAGTGACTTCGTTTCGGTTGAGGGGGACTATGGCTACACCTTC; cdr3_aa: CASSDFVSVEGDYGYTF
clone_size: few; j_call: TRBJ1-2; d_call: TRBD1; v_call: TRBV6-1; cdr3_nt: TGTGCCAGCAGTGAAGGGAGGGACAGGGCCTATGGCTACACCTTC; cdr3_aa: CASSEGRDRAYGYTF
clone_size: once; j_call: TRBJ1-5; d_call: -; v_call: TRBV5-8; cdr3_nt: TGTGCCAGCAGCTTTCGACAGGCTCTAGCCCAGCATTTT; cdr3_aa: CASSFRQALAQHF
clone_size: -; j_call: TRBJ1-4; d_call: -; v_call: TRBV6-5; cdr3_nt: TGTGCCAGCAGCCAAACCGGGTTTGAAAAACTGTTTTTT; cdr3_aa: CASSQTGFEKLFF
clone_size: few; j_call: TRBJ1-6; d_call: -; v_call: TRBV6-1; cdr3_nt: TGTGCCAGCAGTGAAGCTGTTACTATTGGGTCACCCCTCCACTTT; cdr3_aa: CASSEAVTIGSPLHF
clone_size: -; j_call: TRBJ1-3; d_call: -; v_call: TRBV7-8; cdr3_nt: TGTGCCAGCAGCTGGGACAAGATTTCCTCTGGAAACACCATATATTTT; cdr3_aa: CASSWDKISSGNTIYF
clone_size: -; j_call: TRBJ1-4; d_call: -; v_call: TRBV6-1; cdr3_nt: TGTGCCAGCAGTGAAGCGTCCCGACTGACAGGCCGAAATGAAAAACTGTTTTTT; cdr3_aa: CASSEASRLTGRNEKLFF
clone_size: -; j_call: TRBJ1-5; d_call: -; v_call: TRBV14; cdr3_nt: TGTGCCAGCAGCCAAGATCCCCGGCAGCCCCAGCATTTT; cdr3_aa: CASSQDPRQPQHF
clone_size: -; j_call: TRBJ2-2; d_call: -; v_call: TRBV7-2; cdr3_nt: TGTGCCAGCAGCTTCGGGCGGGGGAACACCGGGGAGCTGTTTTTT; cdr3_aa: CASSFGRGNTGELFF
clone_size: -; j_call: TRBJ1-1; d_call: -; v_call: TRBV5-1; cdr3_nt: TGCGCCAGCAGCGCGGCGGGCAGGGGGAACACTGAAGCTTTCTTT; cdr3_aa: CASSAAGRGNTEAFF
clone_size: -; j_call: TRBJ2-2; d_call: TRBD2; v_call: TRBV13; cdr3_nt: TGTGCCAGCAGCTTGACTAGGACTAGCGACACCGGGGAGCTGTTTTTT; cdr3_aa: CASSLTRTSDTGELFF
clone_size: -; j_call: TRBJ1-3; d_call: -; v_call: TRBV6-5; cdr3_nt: TGTGCCAGCAGGGCCGGTTACAGCTCTGGAAACACCATATATTTT; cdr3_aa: CASRAGYSSGNTIYF
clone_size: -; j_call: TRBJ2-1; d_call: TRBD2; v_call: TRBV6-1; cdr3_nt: TGTGCCAGCAGAGGGGTAGCGGGGGGATCTGAGCAGTTCTTC; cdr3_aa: CASRGVAGGSEQFF
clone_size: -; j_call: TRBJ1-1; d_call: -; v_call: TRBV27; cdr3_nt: TGTGCCAGCAGTTCGCGGACAGCGATGAACACTGAAGCTTTCTTT; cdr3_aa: CASSSRTAMNTEAFF
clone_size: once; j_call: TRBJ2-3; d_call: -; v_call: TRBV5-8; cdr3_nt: TGTGCCAGCAGCTTGGCCAAGCATCGCACAGATACGCAGTATTTT; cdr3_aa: CASSLAKHRTDTQYF
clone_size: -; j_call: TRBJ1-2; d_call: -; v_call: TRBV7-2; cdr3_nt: TGTGCCAGCAGCCCTAGCCCCGTGAACTATGGCTACACCTTC; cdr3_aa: CASSPSPVNYGYTF
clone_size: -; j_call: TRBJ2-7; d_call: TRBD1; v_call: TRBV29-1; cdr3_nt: TGCAGCGTTCGGACAGGGGATTCCTACGAGCAGTACTTC; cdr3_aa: CSVRTGDSYEQYF
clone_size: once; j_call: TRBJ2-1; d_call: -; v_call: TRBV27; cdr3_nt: TGTGCCAGCTCCCCCGGCGCGGGGATGTCCTACAATGAGCAGTTCTTC; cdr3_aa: CASSPGAGMSYNEQFF
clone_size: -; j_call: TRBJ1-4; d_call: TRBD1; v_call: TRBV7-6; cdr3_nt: TGTGCCAGCAGCTTACGAAGAGGACAGGGGGTGGAAAAACTGTTTTTT; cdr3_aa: CASSLRRGQGVEKLFF
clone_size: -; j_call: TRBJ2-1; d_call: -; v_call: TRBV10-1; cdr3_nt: TGCGCCAGCAGTGATTTGCCTCAAACGTCCTCGGATGAGCAGTTCTTC; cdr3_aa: CASSDLPQTSSDEQFF
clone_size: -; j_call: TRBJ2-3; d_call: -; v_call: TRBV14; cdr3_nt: TGTGCCAGCAGCCCCCTAGTTATGGCGGCAGATACGCAGTATTTT; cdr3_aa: CASSPLVMAADTQYF
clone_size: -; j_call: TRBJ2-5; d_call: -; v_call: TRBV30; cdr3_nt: TGTGCCTGGAACGTCGGGGGTTTGGAGACCCAGTACTTC; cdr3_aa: CAWNVGGLETQYF
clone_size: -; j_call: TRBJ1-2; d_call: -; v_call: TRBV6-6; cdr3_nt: TGTGCCAGCAGTTTCCCGGACAGCTATGGCTACACCTTC; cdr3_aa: CASSFPDSYGYTF
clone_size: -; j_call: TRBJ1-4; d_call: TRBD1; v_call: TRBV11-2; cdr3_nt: TGTGCCAGCAGCCGGACAGGGGCTAATGAAAAACTGTTTTTT; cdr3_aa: CASSRTGANEKLFF
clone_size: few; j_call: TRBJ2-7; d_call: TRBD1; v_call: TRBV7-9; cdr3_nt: TGTGCCAGCAGCAAACGACAGGGGGCTCCCGAGCAGTACTTC; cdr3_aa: CASSKRQGAPEQYF
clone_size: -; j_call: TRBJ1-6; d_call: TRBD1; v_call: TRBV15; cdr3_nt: TGTGCCACCAGCAGGGGACAGGGGCGATCACCCCTCCACTTT; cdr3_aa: CATSRGQGRSPLHF
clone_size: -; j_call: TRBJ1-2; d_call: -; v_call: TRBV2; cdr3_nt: TGTGCCAGCAGTGAGTCCCAGTTACTAGGGGGCTATGGCTACACCTTC; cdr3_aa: CASSESQLLGGYGYTF
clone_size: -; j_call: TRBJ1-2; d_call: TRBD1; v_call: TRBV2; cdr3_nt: TGTGCCAGCAGTCGACAGGGAGTAAGCTATGGCTACACCTTC; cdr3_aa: CASSRQGVSYGYTF
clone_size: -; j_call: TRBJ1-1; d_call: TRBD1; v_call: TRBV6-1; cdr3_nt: TGTGCCAGCAGGGGGACAGCGAGCACTGAAGCTTTCTTT; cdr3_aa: CASRGTASTEAFF
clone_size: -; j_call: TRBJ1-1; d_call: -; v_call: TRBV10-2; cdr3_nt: TGCGCCAGCAGTGAGCTGGGCTCGAACACTGAAGCTTTCTTT; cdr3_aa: CASSELGSNTEAFF
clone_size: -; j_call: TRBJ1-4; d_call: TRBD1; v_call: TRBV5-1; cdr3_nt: TGCGCCAGCAGCTTGGGCCTACAGGGGCGAGGAGAAAAACTGTTTTTT; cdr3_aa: CASSLGLQGRGEKLFF